Listed below are T cell receptor beta chains from one sample, sequenced in a study of blood T cell repertoires in COVID-19. Produced via immunoSEQ multiplex PCR; TCRdb's table is partial and in-frame only. The repertoire holds some 330,000 clones, with roughly 91% as singletons. The sample comprised peripheral blood. The receptors derive from a woman in her twenties or thirties with COVID-19, enrolled during active disease. The CDR3 runs from the conserved cysteine through the conserved F or W. Each record gives: CDR3 length, J gene, D gene, clone size, V gene, CDR3 DNA, CDR3 protein. D genes are given only for firm matches. The size field is filled for only some rows; it gives once, few, many or a size class.

CDR3 length: 15
J gene: TRBJ1-4
D gene: NA
clone size: once
V gene: TRBV18
CDR3 DNA: TGTGCCAGCTCACCACCGACAGCGTTGGGTGAAAAACTGTTTTTT
CDR3 protein: CASSPPTALGEKLFF

CDR3 length: 15
J gene: TRBJ1-2
D gene: TRBD1
clone size: NA
V gene: TRBV9
CDR3 DNA: TGTGCCAGCACCCCCGGGACAGCGTGGAGCTATGGCTACACCTTC
CDR3 protein: CASTPGTAWSYGYTF

CDR3 length: 15
J gene: TRBJ2-1
D gene: TRBD2
clone size: few
V gene: TRBV11-2
CDR3 DNA: TGTGCCAGCAGCTTCAGCGGGGGGGCGGGAAATGAGCAGTTCTTC
CDR3 protein: CASSFSGGAGNEQFF

CDR3 length: 14
J gene: TRBJ1-5
D gene: TRBD1
clone size: NA
V gene: TRBV28
CDR3 DNA: TGTGCCAGCAGAAACAGACAGGGGTATCAGCCCCAGCATTTT
CDR3 protein: CASRNRQGYQPQHF

CDR3 length: 14
J gene: TRBJ1-2
D gene: NA
clone size: NA
V gene: TRBV11-3
CDR3 DNA: TGTGCCAGCAGCTCCCCCTCGGGGTTAGATGGCTACACCTTC
CDR3 protein: CASSSPSGLDGYTF

CDR3 length: 13
J gene: TRBJ1-3
D gene: NA
clone size: NA
V gene: TRBV6-5
CDR3 DNA: TGTGCCAGCAGTCAAACGGAGGGCAACACCATATATTTT
CDR3 protein: CASSQTEGNTIYF

CDR3 length: 15
J gene: TRBJ1-4
D gene: NA
clone size: NA
V gene: TRBV5-6
CDR3 DNA: TGTGCCAGCAGCTTACTACAGGGAAGTAATGAAAAACTGTTTTTT
CDR3 protein: CASSLLQGSNEKLFF

CDR3 length: 16
J gene: TRBJ1-2
D gene: NA
clone size: NA
V gene: TRBV2
CDR3 DNA: TGTGCCAGCATTAGTATGACACTCGGGGAGAACTATGGCTACACCTTC
CDR3 protein: CASISMTLGENYGYTF

CDR3 length: 13
J gene: TRBJ1-2
D gene: NA
clone size: few
V gene: TRBV10-3
CDR3 DNA: TGTGCCATCAGTGAGGGGCGCAGCTATGGCTACACCTTC
CDR3 protein: CAISEGRSYGYTF

CDR3 length: 12
J gene: TRBJ1-4
D gene: NA
clone size: NA
V gene: TRBV7-9
CDR3 DNA: TGTGCCAGCAGCCCAAGGGGAGAAAAACTGTTTTTT
CDR3 protein: CASSPRGEKLFF

CDR3 length: 15
J gene: TRBJ1-4
D gene: NA
clone size: NA
V gene: TRBV3-1/TRBV3-2
CDR3 DNA: TGTGCCAGCAGCCAAGGGTGGGAAGGGAGTGAAAAACTGTTTTTT
CDR3 protein: CASSQGWEGSEKLFF

CDR3 length: 15
J gene: TRBJ2-1
D gene: TRBD2
clone size: NA
V gene: TRBV2
CDR3 DNA: TGTGCCAGCAGGGCGGGGACTAGCGGGAACAATGAGCAGTTCTTC
CDR3 protein: CASRAGTSGNNEQFF

CDR3 length: 12
J gene: TRBJ1-3
D gene: TRBD1
clone size: NA
V gene: TRBV28
CDR3 DNA: TGTGCCAGCCAGGGGGCTGTCGACACCATATATTTT
CDR3 protein: CASQGAVDTIYF

CDR3 length: 16
J gene: TRBJ2-3
D gene: TRBD2
clone size: NA
V gene: TRBV10-1
CDR3 DNA: TGCGCCAGCAGTGAACCGGGACTTAGCGGGACAGATACGCAGTATTTT
CDR3 protein: CASSEPGLSGTDTQYF

CDR3 length: 18
J gene: TRBJ2-2
D gene: TRBD1
clone size: NA
V gene: TRBV4-2
CDR3 DNA: TGTGCCAGCAGCCAAAGGATACCGGGACAGGGGACCACCGGGGAGCTGTTTTTT
CDR3 protein: CASSQRIPGQGTTGELFF

CDR3 length: 15
J gene: TRBJ2-7
D gene: TRBD1
clone size: NA
V gene: TRBV2
CDR3 DNA: TGTGCCAGCAGTCAGGACAGGGACAGCTCCTACGAGCAGTACTTC
CDR3 protein: CASSQDRDSSYEQYF

CDR3 length: 12
J gene: TRBJ2-3
D gene: NA
clone size: NA
V gene: TRBV5-4
CDR3 DNA: TGTGCCAGCAGCTTGGACGGTCTTGCGCAGTATTTT
CDR3 protein: CASSLDGLAQYF

CDR3 length: 13
J gene: TRBJ1-5
D gene: NA
clone size: NA
V gene: TRBV6-4
CDR3 DNA: TGTGCCAGCAGTGTGGGGGCGGGTCAGCCCCAGCATTTT
CDR3 protein: CASSVGAGQPQHF

CDR3 length: 18
J gene: TRBJ1-6
D gene: NA
clone size: NA
V gene: TRBV5-4
CDR3 DNA: TGTGCCAGCAGCTTCGGGGGGGGGCTTTGGAAAGATAATTCACCCCTCCACTTT
CDR3 protein: CASSFGGGLWKDNSPLHF

CDR3 length: 15
J gene: TRBJ1-2
D gene: NA
clone size: NA
V gene: TRBV4-2
CDR3 DNA: TGTGCCAGCAGCCAGGAACTGACCACCACTAGGGGCTACACCTTC
CDR3 protein: CASSQELTTTRGYTF

CDR3 length: 16
J gene: TRBJ1-3
D gene: NA
clone size: NA
V gene: TRBV5-6
CDR3 DNA: TGTGCCAGCAGCTCACAGGGTTTGCCCTTCGGAAACACCATATATTTT
CDR3 protein: CASSSQGLPFGNTIYF

CDR3 length: 16
J gene: TRBJ2-1
D gene: NA
clone size: once
V gene: TRBV29-1
CDR3 DNA: TGCAGCGTTGAAGGTTTGTTCGAGAGCTCCTACAATGAGCAGTTCTTC
CDR3 protein: CSVEGLFESSYNEQFF

CDR3 length: 13
J gene: TRBJ1-3
D gene: NA
clone size: NA
V gene: TRBV30
CDR3 DNA: TGTGCCTGGAGGGTCGAGTGGGGAAACACCATATATTTT
CDR3 protein: CAWRVEWGNTIYF

CDR3 length: 12
J gene: TRBJ1-1
D gene: NA
clone size: NA
V gene: TRBV12-3/TRBV12-4
CDR3 DNA: TGTGCCAGCAGTTTCGGGTTCACTGAAGCTTTCTTT
CDR3 protein: CASSFGFTEAFF

CDR3 length: 15
J gene: TRBJ1-4
D gene: TRBD1
clone size: NA
V gene: TRBV4-1
CDR3 DNA: TGCGCCAGCAGCCAAGACAGGGGGCAGGATGAAAAACTGTTTTTT
CDR3 protein: CASSQDRGQDEKLFF

CDR3 length: 16
J gene: TRBJ1-6
D gene: NA
clone size: NA
V gene: TRBV4-1
CDR3 DNA: TGCGCCAGCAGCCTCTCACCAGGACAGTTAAATTCACCCCTCCACTTT
CDR3 protein: CASSLSPGQLNSPLHF

CDR3 length: 13
J gene: TRBJ2-7
D gene: NA
clone size: NA
V gene: TRBV7-8
CDR3 DNA: TGTGCCAGCAGCAGGGACACCCTCTACGAGCAGTACTTC
CDR3 protein: CASSRDTLYEQYF

CDR3 length: 14
J gene: TRBJ2-1
D gene: NA
clone size: NA
V gene: TRBV2
CDR3 DNA: TGTGCCAGCCACCAACAGGGTGAGGATAATGAGCAGTTCTTC
CDR3 protein: CASHQQGEDNEQFF

CDR3 length: 13
J gene: TRBJ1-5
D gene: NA
clone size: NA
V gene: TRBV7-2
CDR3 DNA: TGTGCCAGCAGCTTAACCAGGGTTCAGCCCCAGCATTTT
CDR3 protein: CASSLTRVQPQHF

CDR3 length: 21
J gene: TRBJ1-3
D gene: TRBD1
clone size: NA
V gene: TRBV28
CDR3 DNA: TGTGCCAGCAGACGTACCGGGACAGGGGGCGAGTTTTGGGGTAGGGGAAACACCATATATTTT
CDR3 protein: CASRRTGTGGEFWGRGNTIYF

CDR3 length: 15
J gene: TRBJ1-4
D gene: NA
clone size: NA
V gene: TRBV5-1
CDR3 DNA: TGCGCCAGCAGCTTGGGCAGGGGAGTAAATGAAAAACTGTTTTTT
CDR3 protein: CASSLGRGVNEKLFF

CDR3 length: 13
J gene: TRBJ1-1
D gene: NA
clone size: once
V gene: TRBV15
CDR3 DNA: TGTGCCACCAGCGCCGAGGGGGTACCTGAAGCTTTCTTT
CDR3 protein: CATSAEGVPEAFF

CDR3 length: 12
J gene: TRBJ1-2
D gene: NA
clone size: NA
V gene: TRBV18
CDR3 DNA: TGTGCCAGCTCACCTCTGGGGAGCCTTGGCACCTTC
CDR3 protein: CASSPLGSLGTF

CDR3 length: 14
J gene: TRBJ1-4
D gene: NA
clone size: NA
V gene: TRBV6-5
CDR3 DNA: TGTGCCAGCAGTTCGACAGGTCTGGATGAAAAACTGTTTTTT
CDR3 protein: CASSSTGLDEKLFF

CDR3 length: 14
J gene: TRBJ1-2
D gene: NA
clone size: NA
V gene: TRBV19
CDR3 DNA: TGTGCCAGTAGTATTGACAGCTCAAACTATGGCTACACCTTC
CDR3 protein: CASSIDSSNYGYTF

CDR3 length: 16
J gene: TRBJ2-2
D gene: TRBD1
clone size: NA
V gene: TRBV5-1
CDR3 DNA: TGCGCCAGCAGTCGCCGGGGACAGGGGGACACCGGGGAGCTGTTTTTT
CDR3 protein: CASSRRGQGDTGELFF

CDR3 length: 16
J gene: TRBJ2-1
D gene: NA
clone size: NA
V gene: TRBV6-1
CDR3 DNA: TGTGCCAGCAGTGAACAGGGAATAATCTCCTACAATGAGCAGTTCTTC
CDR3 protein: CASSEQGIISYNEQFF

CDR3 length: 15
J gene: TRBJ2-2
D gene: TRBD1
clone size: NA
V gene: TRBV9
CDR3 DNA: TGTGCCAGCAGCGGACAGGGCGATGTCACCGGGGAGCTGTTTTTT
CDR3 protein: CASSGQGDVTGELFF

CDR3 length: 11
J gene: TRBJ1-1
D gene: NA
clone size: NA
V gene: TRBV6-6
CDR3 DNA: TGTGCCAGCCGAGGAGGAGCTGAAGCTTTCTTT
CDR3 protein: CASRGGAEAFF

CDR3 length: 12
J gene: TRBJ1-1
D gene: TRBD1
clone size: NA
V gene: TRBV29-1
CDR3 DNA: TGCAGCGTCTTGACAGGGAGCACTGAAGCTTTCTTT
CDR3 protein: CSVLTGSTEAFF

CDR3 length: 14
J gene: TRBJ2-5
D gene: TRBD2
clone size: NA
V gene: TRBV4-1
CDR3 DNA: TGCGCCAGCAGCCAACTAGCGGACCAAGAGACCCAGTACTTC
CDR3 protein: CASSQLADQETQYF

CDR3 length: 16
J gene: TRBJ2-2
D gene: NA
clone size: once
V gene: TRBV27
CDR3 DNA: TGTGCCAGCAGTCGGAACAGGGGAGGGAACACCGGGGAGCTGTTTTTT
CDR3 protein: CASSRNRGGNTGELFF

CDR3 length: 14
J gene: TRBJ1-1
D gene: NA
clone size: NA
V gene: TRBV6-5
CDR3 DNA: TGTGCCAGCACCGAAGGCGGCTCGAACACTGAAGCTTTCTTT
CDR3 protein: CASTEGGSNTEAFF

CDR3 length: 14
J gene: TRBJ1-6
D gene: TRBD1
clone size: NA
V gene: TRBV5-5
CDR3 DNA: TGTGCCAGCAGCTTATGGCAGGGGGCCGCACCCCTCCACTTT
CDR3 protein: CASSLWQGAAPLHF